A single sample gave rise to the 8 T cell receptor beta chains below, sequenced in a study of blood T cell repertoires in COVID-19. Assay: immunoSEQ multiplex PCR; the TCRdb copy retains only in-frame clones and omits some. The data show approximately 240,000 clones, 84% seen once. Sequencing used peripheral blood. These receptors all stem from a woman aged 55-70 years with acute or convalescent COVID-19.

The chain recombines TRBV7-9 with TRBJ1-2; 8 bases agree with TRBD1. The junction had 5 bases not matched to a gene; V was cut back by 7 bases and J by 4 bases. The CDR3 is 13 residues long. CDR1 and CDR2 (germline): SEHNR, FQNEAQ (reference sequence). Here the CDR3 DNA reads TGTGCCAGCACCAGGGACAGGCCCTATGGCTACACCTTC. This translates into CASTRDRPYGYTF.

J is TRBJ2-5 and V is TRBV7-2; TRBD1 aligns across 7 bases. V lost 2 bases to trimming and J lost 3 bases; unmatched junction nucleotides: 3. The germline gives CDR1 SGHTA, CDR2 FQGNSA. The CDR3 has 14 residues. The chain's CDR3 is CASSLFGQEETQYF. Written as DNA, the CDR3 is TGTGCCAGCAGCTTATTCGGACAGGAAGAGACCCAGTACTTC.

The chain is built from TRBV11-2 and TRBJ2-7; maybe TRBD2 (6 bases). The germline V gene encodes CDR1 SGHAT and CDR2 FQNNGV. This CDR3 is built from 17 residues. The V and J ends lost 2 bases and 4 bases respectively, with 21 bases between them. DNA for the CDR3: TGTGCCAGCAGCTTAACGTCTTCGGGGGACCGATTATACGAGCAGTACTTC. Translated, it gives CASSLTSSGDRLYEQYF.

The chain joins TRBV6-5 to TRBJ1-2, with 8 positions matching TRBD1. V was clipped by 5 bases and J by 3 bases; unmatched bases: 8. The CDR3 contains 15 residues. Germline V CDR1 and CDR2: MNHEY, SVGAGI. In DNA form, the CDR3 reads TGTGCCAGCAGTACCCGGACAGGGAAAGACTATGGCTACACCTTC. It codes for CASSTRTGKDYGYTF.

The chain carries TRBV2 and TRBJ2-3; TRBD2 might be the D (6 bases). Deletions cut 7 bases from V and 0 bases from J, with 14 bases between. The length of the CDR3 is 15 residues. The germline gives CDR1 SNHLY, CDR2 FYNNEI. CDR3 in DNA: TGTGCCAGCAACCCCCGGACTACTAGCACAGATACGCAGTATTTT. Protein: CASNPRTTSTDTQYF. Looking up the rest from reference TRBV2 and TRBJ2-3 gives the full variable domain: EPEVTQTPSHQVTQMGQEVILRCVPISNHLYFYWYRQILGQKVEFLVSFYNNEISEKSEIFDDQFSVERPDGSNFTLKIRSTKLEDSAMYFCASNPRTTSTDTQYFGPGTRLTVL.

V is TRBV2 and J is TRBJ2-1; no clear D. The CDR3 runs to 13 residues. Trimming took 6 bases from V and 6 from J, leaving 12 bases between them. Germline CDR1 SNHLY, CDR2 FYNNEI. CDR3 amino acids: CASRSGLGNEQFF. Written as DNA, the CDR3 is TGTGCCAGCAGGTCAGGCCTCGGCAATGAGCAGTTCTTC.

J is TRBJ2-5 and V is TRBV7-9, with 8 nucleotides matching TRBD1. The V gene end was trimmed by 5 bases and the J gene end by 7 bases; junction bases not matched to a gene: 9. Germline lookup yields CDR1 SEHNR and CDR2 FQNEAQ (reference sequence). The CDR3 consists of 14 residues. The CDR3 nucleotides read TGTGCCAGCAGCCTTAACGACAGGGGCGGGACCCAGTACTTC. Encoded protein: CASSLNDRGGTQYF.

This clone has a handful of counts. The chain carries TRBV4-1 and TRBJ1-2, with D possibly TRBD1 on 5 matching bases. V lost 4 bases, J lost 4 bases, and 13 bases lay in between. The CDR3 runs to 14 residues. The germline V gene has CDR1 MGHRA and CDR2 YSYEKL. The CDR3 nucleotides read TGCGCCAGCAGCCGAGACAGCGCGGGCTATGGCTACACCTTC. Its protein is CASSRDSAGYGYTF.